This T cell receptor beta chain was recorded in a study of Graves' ophthalmopathy and Graves' hyperthyroidism. Looking at the study overall: Peripheral blood sampling preceded any treatment and occurred at initial diagnosis.

Hyperthyroidism in these 18- to 65-year-old patients was newly diagnosed, lasting under 2 months. Exclusion covered patients with other autoimmune diseases or uncontrolled infections (as well as pregnancy or lactation). The authors isolated PBMCs from approximately 10 ml of fresh peripheral blood. Trimming cost V 5 bases and J 2 bases, with 9 bases left between them. The CDR3 is 13 amino acids. The V gene's germline CDR1 is SGHAT and CDR2 FQNNGV. Researchers took RNA transcripts and amplified TCR beta CDR3 regions from them. After a first-round RT-PCR with HTBI primers, a second-round multiplex PCR was run. Each CDR3 protein gets one entry after TCRdb re-called the multiplex PCR reads with MiXCR. Seen here are fewer than 650,000 distinct CDR3 sequences, 22% observed once, and the top ten hold approximately 6.5%.

The chain uses TRBV11-2 and TRBJ2-5; D remains unclear. The receptor was isolated from a young woman with stable Graves' hyperthyroidism. Some clones in this sample may be carry-over from other donors' samples. The sequenced material came from peripheral blood. CDR3 amino acids: CASSLPRQETQYF. The CDR3 bases are TGTGCCAGCAGCCTTCCGAGACAAGAGACCCAGTACTTC. The full variable domain, completed using reference TRBV11-2 and TRBJ2-5, is EAGVAQSPRYKIIEKRQSVAFWCNPISGHATLYWYQQILGQGPKLLIQFQNNGVVDDSQLPKDRFSAERLKGVDSTLKIQPAKLEDSAVYLCASSLPRQETQYFGPGTRLLVL.